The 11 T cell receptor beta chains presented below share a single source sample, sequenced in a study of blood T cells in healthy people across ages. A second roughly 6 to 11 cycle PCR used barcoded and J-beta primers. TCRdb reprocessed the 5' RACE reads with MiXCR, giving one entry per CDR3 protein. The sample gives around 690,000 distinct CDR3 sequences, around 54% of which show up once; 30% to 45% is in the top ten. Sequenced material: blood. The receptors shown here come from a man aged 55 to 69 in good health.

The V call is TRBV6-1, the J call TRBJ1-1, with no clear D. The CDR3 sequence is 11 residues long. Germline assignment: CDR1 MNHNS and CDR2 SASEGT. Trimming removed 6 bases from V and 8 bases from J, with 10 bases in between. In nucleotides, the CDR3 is TGTGCCAGCAGGATTGAGGGAGAAGCTTTCTTT. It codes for CASRIEGEAFF.

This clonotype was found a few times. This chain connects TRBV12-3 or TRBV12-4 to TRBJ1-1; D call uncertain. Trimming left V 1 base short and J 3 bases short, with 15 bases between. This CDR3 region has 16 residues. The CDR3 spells CASSLGLESRDTEAFF. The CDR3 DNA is TGTGCCAGCAGTTTAGGATTAGAATCACGGGACACTGAAGCTTTCTTT.

CDR3 nucleotides: TGCAGTGCTAGCTCGACCGGGACAGGGAGCACAGATACGCAGTATTTT. This translates into CSASSTGTGSTDTQYF. This chain links TRBV20-1 with TRBJ2-3; 9 bases line up with TRBD1. The CDR3 has 16 residues. V dropped 3 bases and J dropped 0; count of bases not matched to a gene: 7. CDR1 is DFQATT and CDR2 is SNEGSKA in the germline V gene (reference sequence).

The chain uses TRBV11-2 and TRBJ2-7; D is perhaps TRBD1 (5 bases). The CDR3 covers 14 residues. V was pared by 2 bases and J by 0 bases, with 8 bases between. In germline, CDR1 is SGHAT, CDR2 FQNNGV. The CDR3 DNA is TGTGCCAGCAGCTTAATGGACACCTCCTACGAGCAGTACTTC. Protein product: CASSLMDTSYEQYF.

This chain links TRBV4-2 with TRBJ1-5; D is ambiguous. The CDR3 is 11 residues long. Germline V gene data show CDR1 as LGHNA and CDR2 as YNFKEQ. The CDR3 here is CSRHSNQPQHF. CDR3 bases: TGTAGTAGGCATAGCAATCAGCCCCAGCATTTT.

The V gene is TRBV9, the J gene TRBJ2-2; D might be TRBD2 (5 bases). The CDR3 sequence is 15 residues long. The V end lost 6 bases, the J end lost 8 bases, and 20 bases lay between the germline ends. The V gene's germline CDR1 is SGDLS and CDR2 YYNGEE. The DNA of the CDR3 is TGTGCCAGCACCGGCCCAGCGGCTAGGACGGGGGAGCTGTTTTTT. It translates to CASTGPAARTGELFF. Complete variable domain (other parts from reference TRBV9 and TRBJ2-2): DSGVTQTPKHLITATGQRVTLRCSPRSGDLSVYWYQQSLDQGLQFLIQYYNGEERAKGNILERFSAQQFPDLHSELNLSSLELGDSALYFCASTGPAARTGELFFGEGSRLTVL.

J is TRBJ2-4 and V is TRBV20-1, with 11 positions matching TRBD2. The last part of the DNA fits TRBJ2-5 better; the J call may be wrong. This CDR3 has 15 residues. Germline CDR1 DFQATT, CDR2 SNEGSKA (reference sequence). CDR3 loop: CSARDGTSGEETQYF. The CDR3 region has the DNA TGCAGTGCTAGAGACGGGACTAGCGGTGAAGAGACCCAGTACTTC.

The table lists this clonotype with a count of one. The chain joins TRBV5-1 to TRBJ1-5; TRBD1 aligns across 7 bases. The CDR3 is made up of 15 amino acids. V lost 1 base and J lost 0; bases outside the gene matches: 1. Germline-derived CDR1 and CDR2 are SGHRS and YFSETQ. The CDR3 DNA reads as TGCGCCAGCAGCTTGACAGGGGATAGCAATCAGCCCCAGCATTTT. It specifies CASSLTGDSNQPQHF. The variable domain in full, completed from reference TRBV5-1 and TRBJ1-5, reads KAGVTQTPRYLIKTRGQQVTLSCSPISGHRSVSWYQQTPGQGLQFLFEYFSETQRNKGNFPGRFSGRQFSNSRSEMNVSTLELGDSALYLCASSLTGDSNQPQHFGDGTRLSIL.

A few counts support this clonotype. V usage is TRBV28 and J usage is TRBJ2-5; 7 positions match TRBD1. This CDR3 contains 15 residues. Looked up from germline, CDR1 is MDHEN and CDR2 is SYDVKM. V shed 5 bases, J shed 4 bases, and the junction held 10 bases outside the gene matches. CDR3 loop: CASSATDRERETQYF. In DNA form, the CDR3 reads TGTGCCAGCAGTGCGACCGACAGGGAACGAGAGACCCAGTACTTC.

In DNA, the CDR3 is TGTGCCAGCAGCCAGGGGGCTACCTCCTACGAGCAGTACTTC. Protein: CASSQGATSYEQYF. The V gene is TRBV3-1, the J gene TRBJ2-7; D is perhaps TRBD1 (6 bases). This CDR3 contains 14 residues. The germline V gene has CDR1 LGHDT and CDR2 YNNKEL (reference sequence). The V end lost 3 bases, the J end lost 0 bases, and 9 bases lay between the germline ends.

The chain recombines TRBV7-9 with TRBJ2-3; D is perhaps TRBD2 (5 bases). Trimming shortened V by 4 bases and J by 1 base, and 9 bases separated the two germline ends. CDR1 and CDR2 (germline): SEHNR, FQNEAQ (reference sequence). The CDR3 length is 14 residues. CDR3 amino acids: CASSSRRGTDTQYF. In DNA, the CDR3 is TGTGCCAGCAGCTCGAGGCGGGGCACAGATACGCAGTATTTT.